This TCR beta chain was captured in a study of human versus mouse CDR3 diversity and MHC coevolution. In the study overall: Samples had between roughly 5.5 x 10^6 and 1.6 x 10^7 valid reads. General study findings and limits: A handful of MHC II alleles selected the human T cells. Mice had fewer CDR3 deletions and insertions than humans on average.

The table came from immunoSEQ multiplex PCR; TCRdb's copy has only in-frame clones and leaves some out. This sample has tens of thousands of clones, with about 94% found just once. The J segment lost 11 bases and the V segment lost 11 bases, leaving 16 bases of the junction unmatched. CDR3 size: 13 residues. Germline V gene sequence: CDR1 MNHEY, CDR2 SVGAGI. This clone was observed a single time. Its specificity is not known. The source is a person between 55 and 69 years old in good health. Material: naive CD4+ T cells from blood. The sample's subset: CD45RO-negative CD62L-positive naive CD4 T cells. J is TRBJ2-5 and V is TRBV6-5; TRBD1 matches at 8 bases. The CDR3 nucleotides are TGTGCCGCCTCCCGGACAGGGAGCTACGAACAGTACTTC. It translates to CAASRTGSYEQYF.